One sample yielded the 15 T cell receptor beta chains listed below, sequenced in a study of radiotherapy plus CTLA-4 blockade in lung cancer. Sequenced by immunoSEQ multiplex PCR; TCRdb stores in-frame clones only, minus some. The data contain some 78,000 clones, 85% to 90% of them singletons. The material sequenced was peripheral blood, taken from a patient treated with radiotherapy plus ipilimumab. These receptors all stem from a human donor with non-small cell lung cancer who had stable disease on radiotherapy plus ipilimumab.

This clone has more than one count but fewer than ten. The chain has TRBV7-9 and TRBJ2-3, with no clear D. The V gene's germline CDR1 is SEHNR and CDR2 FQNEAQ (reference sequence). V was shortened by 5 bases and J by 0 bases, with 12 bases between the two germline ends. The CDR3 loop spans 15 amino acids. The CDR3 sequence is CASSKSMASTDTQYF. In nucleotides, the CDR3 is TGTGCCAGCAGCAAATCTATGGCTAGCACAGATACGCAGTATTTT. Together with reference TRBV7-9 and TRBJ2-3, the CDR3 gives the full variable domain: DTGVSQNPRHKITKRGQNVTFRCDPISEHNRLYWYRQTLGQGPEFLTYFQNEAQLEKSRLLSDRFSAERPKGSFSTLEIQRTEQGDSAMYLCASSKSMASTDTQYFGPGTRLTVL.

The rearrangement links TRBV19 to TRBJ2-1, with 13 nucleotides matching TRBD2. The CDR3 covers 15 residues. V gave up 6 bases and J gave up 9 bases; unmatched junction bases: 8. Germline values: CDR1 LNHDA, CDR2 SQIVND (reference sequence). This chain's CDR3 is CASSLLAGGFVEQFF. Written as DNA, the CDR3 is TGTGCCAGTAGCTTACTAGCGGGAGGGTTCGTTGAGCAGTTCTTC.

The chain employs TRBV7-9 and TRBJ1-6; no clear D. The CDR3 contains 12 residues. Germline assignment: CDR1 SEHNR and CDR2 FQNEAQ (reference sequence). Trimming pared 6 bases from V and 5 bases from J, leaving 5 bases between. The CDR3 DNA is TGTGCCAGCAGTAACAATAATTCACCCCTCCACTTT. It encodes CASSNNNSPLHF.

This clone showed up just a few times. The rearrangement joins TRBV9 to TRBJ2-3; 12 nucleotides align to TRBD1. This CDR3 comprises 17 residues. V shed 0 bases, J shed 5 bases, and the junction held 7 bases outside the gene matches. The germline V gene has CDR1 SGDLS and CDR2 YYNGEE. CDR3 nucleotides: TGTGCCAGCAGCGTAGACCTGGGACAGGGGGCTGGAGATACGCAGTATTTT. It encodes CASSVDLGQGAGDTQYF.

This chain joins TRBV7-9 and TRBJ2-1; D is unclear. Germline loops: CDR1 SEHNR, CDR2 FQNEAQ (reference sequence). Trimming pared 1 base from V and 0 bases from J, leaving 13 bases between. The CDR3 covers 17 residues. CDR3 in amino acids: CASSLDLRLSSYNEQFF. DNA of the CDR3: TGTGCCAGCAGCTTAGATCTTAGGTTAAGCTCCTACAATGAGCAGTTCTTC.

The chain links TRBV6-1 to TRBJ2-3; the D call may be TRBD1 or TRBD2 (6 bases each). Germline V gene data show CDR1 as MNHNS and CDR2 as SASEGT. The CDR3 loop spans 15 amino acids. V gave up 7 bases and J gave up 1 base, with 15 bases separating them. The CDR3 sequence is CASIAFGGRTDTQYF. Written as DNA, the CDR3 is TGTGCCAGCATAGCCTTCGGGGGCCGCACAGATACGCAGTATTTT.

The chain couples TRBV7-8 to TRBJ2-5; 11 nucleotides align to TRBD2. Germline CDR1 reads SGHVS; CDR2 reads FQNEAQ. The CDR3 consists of 17 residues. J was trimmed by 4 bases and V by 5 bases; bases with no gene match: 12. The CDR3 nucleotides read TGTGCCAGCAGCCCCCCCTTAGGGCTAGCGGGGGGAGAGACCCAGTACTTC. Translating gives CASSPPLGLAGGETQYF. The variable domain in full, completed from reference TRBV7-8 and TRBJ2-5, reads GAGVSQSPRYKVAKRGQDVALRCDPISGHVSLFWYQQALGQGPEFLTYFQNEAQLDKSGLPSDRFFAERPEGSVSTLKIQRTQQEDSAVYLCASSPPLGLAGGETQYFGPGTRLLVL.

The chain recombines TRBV6-1 with TRBJ1-1; 7 nucleotides line up with TRBD1. The V and J ends lost 5 bases and 0 bases, in that order; junction bases with no gene match: 6. The CDR3 length is 15 residues. Germline loops: CDR1 MNHNS, CDR2 SASEGT. CDR3 sequence (DNA): TGTGCCAGCAGTTCGGGACAGAGTATGAACACTGAAGCTTTCTTT. It translates to CASSSGQSMNTEAFF.

V and J are TRBV6-1 and TRBJ2-3; 9 bases agree with TRBD1. Germline V lookup: CDR1 MNHNS, CDR2 SASEGT. The V and J ends lost 5 bases and 8 bases, in that order; junction bases with no gene match: 5. The CDR3 is made up of 13 amino acids. Here the CDR3 reads CASSITGGVTQYF. The CDR3 DNA reads TGTGCCAGCAGTATTACAGGGGGCGTTACGCAGTATTTT.

The J gene is TRBJ2-2, the V gene TRBV7-3; 11 bases fit TRBD2. Losses at the gene ends were 5 bases for V and 7 bases for J; bases not matched to a gene: 6. The CDR3 is 15 residues long. Per the germline V gene, CDR1 is SGHTA and CDR2 is FQGTGA. The CDR3 nucleotides are TGTGCCAGCAGCCGGGGACTAGCGGACCGCGGGGAGCTGTTTTTT. Residues: CASSRGLADRGELFF.

The V call is TRBV29-1, the J call TRBJ2-3; D unresolved. This CDR3 contains 13 residues. Trimming shortened V by 4 bases and J by 0 bases, and 8 bases separated the two germline ends. CDR1 SQVTM and CDR2 ANQGSEA come from the germline V gene. CDR3 DNA sequence: TGCAGCGTTGTAACAATAAGCACAGATACGCAGTATTTT. Amino acids: CSVVTISTDTQYF.

This clone was observed once. The chain couples TRBV7-2 to TRBJ1-6; D perhaps matches TRBD1 (6 bases). CDR1 SGHTA and CDR2 FQGNSA come from the germline V gene. The CDR3 loop spans 15 amino acids. V lost 5 bases to trimming and J lost 6 bases, with 14 bases between them. CDR3 sequence: CASSPGAWGNSPLHF. The DNA of the CDR3 is TGTGCCAGCAGCCCGGGGGCCTGGGGTAATTCACCCCTCCACTTT.

V gene TRBV7-9 combines with J gene TRBJ2-1; no definite D call. Germline V lookup: CDR1 SEHNR, CDR2 FQNEAQ (reference sequence). Trimming took off 6 bases at V and 5 bases at J, with 14 bases between the two ends. This CDR3 is 14 amino acids long. CDR3 region: CASSRSSPDNEQFF. In DNA, the CDR3 is TGTGCCAGCAGTCGATCTTCGCCTGACAATGAGCAGTTCTTC. The whole variable domain, filled in from reference TRBV7-9 and TRBJ2-1, reads DTGVSQNPRHKITKRGQNVTFRCDPISEHNRLYWYRQTLGQGPEFLTYFQNEAQLEKSRLLSDRFSAERPKGSFSTLEIQRTEQGDSAMYLCASSRSSPDNEQFFGPGTRLTVL.

The chain uses TRBV5-1 and TRBJ2-1, with D perhaps being TRBD1 or TRBD2 (5 bases each). V lost 0 bases and J lost 7, with 14 bases in between. Looked up from germline, CDR1 is SGHRS and CDR2 is YFSETQ. The CDR3 loop spans 15 amino acids. The CDR3 DNA is TGCGCCAGCAGCTTGGAATCGGGACGGTATAATGAGCAGTTCTTC. Its protein is CASSLESGRYNEQFF.

The chain is built from TRBV14 and TRBJ1-2; D is uncertain. The CDR3 runs to 13 residues. The germline gives CDR1 SGHDN, CDR2 FVKESK. Trimming left V 0 bases short and J 4 bases short, with 6 bases between. The CDR3 is CASSQERTYGYTF. The DNA for the CDR3 is TGTGCCAGCAGCCAAGAACGGACCTATGGCTACACCTTC.